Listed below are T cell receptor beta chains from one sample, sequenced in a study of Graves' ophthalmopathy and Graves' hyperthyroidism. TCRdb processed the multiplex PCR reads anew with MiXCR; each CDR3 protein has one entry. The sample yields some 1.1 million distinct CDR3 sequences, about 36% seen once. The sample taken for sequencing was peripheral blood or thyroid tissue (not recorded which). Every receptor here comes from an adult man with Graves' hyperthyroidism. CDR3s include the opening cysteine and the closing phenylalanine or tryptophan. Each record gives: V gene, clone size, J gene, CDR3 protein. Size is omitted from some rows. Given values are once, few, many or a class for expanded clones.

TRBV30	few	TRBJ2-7	CALDRDYEQYF
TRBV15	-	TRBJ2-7	CATSRVIGQGASEQYF
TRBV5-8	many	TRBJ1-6	CASSSRDRNSPLHF
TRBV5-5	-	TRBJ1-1	CASSPTGGTTEAFF
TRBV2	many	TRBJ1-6	CASSDGLSYNSPLHF
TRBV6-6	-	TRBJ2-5	CASSARGTGLKTQYF
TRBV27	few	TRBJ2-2	CASSPRFNTGELFF
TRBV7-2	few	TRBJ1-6	CASSQDRQGSYNSPLHF
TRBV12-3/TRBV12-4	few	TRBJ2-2	CASSLSSVGELFF
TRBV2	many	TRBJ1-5	CASSWGRPANQPQHF
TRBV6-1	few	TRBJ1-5	CASSVRQENQPQHF
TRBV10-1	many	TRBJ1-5	CASAGQGNQPQHF
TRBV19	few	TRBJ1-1	CASRGRAEAFF
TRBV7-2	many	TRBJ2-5	CASSLRGQGRQETQYF
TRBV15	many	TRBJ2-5	CATSRDQRGGQETQYF
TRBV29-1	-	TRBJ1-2	CSVAVGNSLRGYTF
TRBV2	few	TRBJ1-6	CASSEEAAPLHF
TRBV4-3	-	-	CASSREREDYEQYF
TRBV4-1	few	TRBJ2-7	CASSQGLFSSYEQYF
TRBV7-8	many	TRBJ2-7	CASTGTGHSYEQYF
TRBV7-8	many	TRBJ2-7	CASSLAKGQVGYEQYF
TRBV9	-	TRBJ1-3	CASKRTGGAGNTIYF
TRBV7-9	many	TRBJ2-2	CASSLGQLTGELFF
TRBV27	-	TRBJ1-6	CASGGAENSPLHF
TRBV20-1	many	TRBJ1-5	CSSLRPGQPQHF
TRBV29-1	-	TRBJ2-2	CSVSGTGGAGELFF
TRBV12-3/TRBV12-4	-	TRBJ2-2	CASSSLLGSGELFF
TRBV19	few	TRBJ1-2	CASSIATGSSNYGYTF
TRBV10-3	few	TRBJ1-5	CASSSDRGPGGQPQHF
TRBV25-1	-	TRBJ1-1	CASARKARSATEAFF
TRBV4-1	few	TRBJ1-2	CASSQETQGTSGYTF
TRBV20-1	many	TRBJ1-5	CSAGIPRGNQPQHF
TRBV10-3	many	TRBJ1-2	CAISADLPGQGEIGYTF
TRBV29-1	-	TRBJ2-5	CSVEQGAGETQYF
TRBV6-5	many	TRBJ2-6	CASSSGTGVANVLTF
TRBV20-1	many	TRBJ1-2	CSAKDRAGYAYTF
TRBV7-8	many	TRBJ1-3	CASSLGGSIYF
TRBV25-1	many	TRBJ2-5	CASRKAGAGETQYF
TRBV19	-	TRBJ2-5	CASSIESGRVETQYF
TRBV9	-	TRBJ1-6	CASSPDGDRSSPLHF
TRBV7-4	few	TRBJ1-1	CASSYLGRLEAFF
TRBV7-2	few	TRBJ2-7	CAGSPQGSYEQYF
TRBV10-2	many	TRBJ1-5	CASSGDGPRQPQHF
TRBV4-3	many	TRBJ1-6	CASSQTGTRNSPLHF
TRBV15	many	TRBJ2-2	CATSTLAWGANTGELFF
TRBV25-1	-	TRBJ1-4	CASSEWTGGKLFF
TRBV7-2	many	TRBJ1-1	CASRVDRNTEAFF
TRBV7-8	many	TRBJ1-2	CALSGAGYTF
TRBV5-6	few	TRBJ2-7	CASTIPPGYEQYF
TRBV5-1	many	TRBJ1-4	CASSLGGGKKLFF
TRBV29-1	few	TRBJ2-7	CSVSTSGSAPYEQYF
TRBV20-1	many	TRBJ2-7	CSARDTRDYEQYF
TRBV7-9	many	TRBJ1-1	CASSLLGGFSDTEAFF
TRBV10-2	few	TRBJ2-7	CASSEPGRLGEQYF
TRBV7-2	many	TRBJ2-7	CASSWTEIYEQYF
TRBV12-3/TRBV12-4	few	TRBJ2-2	CASGGGMNTGELFF
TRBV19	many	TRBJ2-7	CASSIRGVTRNNYEQYF
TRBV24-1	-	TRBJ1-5	CATSDTGTARNQPQHF